One and the same sample provided the 15 T cell receptor beta chains below, sequenced in a study of blood T cell repertoires in COVID-19 (dated by TCRdb to 2018 to 2021). Libraries were constructed by the immunoSEQ multiplex PCR assay. Entries here come from immuneACCESS through TCRdb and include only in-frame sequences with V and J called. Some clones fail to appear in such tables; in the studies checked, an unresolved V gene covers under half of the shortfall, and the cause of the remainder is unknown. Recorded for this sample are about 150,000 clones; around 85% of them occurred a single time. The ten largest clones represent 2% to 3% of the sample. Sequences were obtained from peripheral blood. These receptors were collected from a woman in her 70s with acute or convalescent COVID-19.

This rearrangement joins TRBV19 to TRBJ1-1, with a tentative D call TRBD1 (6 bases). Trimming pared 4 bases from V and 1 base from J, leaving 13 bases between. The germline V gene encodes CDR1 LNHDA and CDR2 SQIVND (reference sequence). The CDR3 runs to 15 residues. The DNA for the CDR3 is TGTGCCAGTAGTACAGGGGAGTTGGGGAACACTGAAGCTTTCTTT. Translated: CASSTGELGNTEAFF.

This clone was observed a handful of times. The CDR3 coding sequence is TGTGCCAGCAGCTTGGATCGGGGCTCCTATAATTCACCCCTCCACTTT. Amino acids: CASSLDRGSYNSPLHF. The genes are TRBV5-6 and TRBJ1-6; D gene unclear. Looked up from germline, CDR1 is SGHDT and CDR2 is YYEEEE. The CDR3 loop spans 16 amino acids. The V end lost 0 bases, the J end lost 0 bases, and 7 bases lay between the germline ends.

The chain joins TRBV3-1 (or the pseudogene TRBV3-2) to TRBJ1-3, with TRBD1 as a possible D gene (6 bases). The CDR3 spans 14 residues. In germline, CDR1 is LGHDT, CDR2 YNNKEL (reference sequence). V was clipped by 4 bases and J by 11 bases, with 18 bases between them. The CDR3 DNA reads as TGTGCCAGCAGCCTTAAGAGCCAGGGGTCCCCCATATATTTT. Translating it yields CASSLKSQGSPIYF.

This chain links TRBV19 with TRBJ1-2, with no clear D. Trimming pared 2 bases from V and 9 bases from J, leaving 16 bases between. The CDR3 has 14 residues. CDR1 is LNHDA and CDR2 is SQIVND in the germline V gene (reference sequence). CDR3 sequence: CASSISGTPGSYTF. CDR3 DNA: TGTGCCAGTAGTATAAGTGGAACCCCCGGGAGCTACACCTTC.

The chain employs TRBV24-1 and TRBJ2-1; no reliable D call. The germline V gene encodes CDR1 KGHDR and CDR2 SFDVKD. The CDR3 loop spans 11 amino acids. V was trimmed by 10 bases and J by 4 bases, leaving 7 bases between them. The CDR3 spells CATSAYNEQFF. The CDR3, as DNA: TGTGCCACAAGCGCGTACAATGAGCAGTTCTTC.

This rearrangement joins TRBV5-4 to TRBJ2-5; 10 bases match TRBD1. The CDR3 is 14 amino acids. Germline V gene lookup returns CDR1 SGHNT and CDR2 YYREEE (reference sequence). V was pared by 5 bases and J by 5 bases, with 6 bases of the junction left unmatched. The CDR3, as DNA: TGTGCCAGCAGTCGACAGGGGGCCAGGGAGACCCAGTACTTC. Its protein is CASSRQGARETQYF.

This clone showed up just once. This chain joins TRBV12-3 or TRBV12-4 and TRBJ1-2, with D hard to call. V lost 5 bases, J lost 6 bases, and 10 bases lay in between. The CDR3 totals 12 residues. The CDR3 loop is CASSRGLDGYTF. The CDR3 DNA is TGTGCCAGCAGTCGCGGACTGGATGGCTACACCTTC.

This clone was seen only once. The J gene is TRBJ1-1, the V gene TRBV7-2; 7 nucleotides line up with TRBD1. The trim removed 4 bases at V and 7 bases at J, leaving 9 bases unmatched. Per germline, CDR1 SGHTA and CDR2 FQGNSA. CDR3 length: 14 residues. Here the CDR3 reads CASSSPGQRNEAFF. The CDR3 DNA follows: TGTGCCAGCAGCTCACCGGGACAGAGAAATGAAGCTTTCTTT.

This clone has just one count. The chain couples TRBV3-1 (or the pseudogene TRBV3-2) to TRBJ1-5; D gene unclear. Germline-derived CDR1 and CDR2 are LGHDT and YNNKEL (reference sequence). The germline V and J ends were trimmed by 5 bases and 0 bases, with 8 bases remaining between them. CDR3 size: 14 residues. The CDR3 DNA reads as TGTGCCAGCAGCGTACTATATAGCAATCAGCCCCAGCATTTT. Residues: CASSVLYSNQPQHF.

A word on this clone: Other DNA variants within this sample encode the same CDR3. The chain uses TRBV7-9 and TRBJ1-1; maybe TRBD1 (5 bases). The V and J ends lost 2 bases and 1 base respectively, with 5 bases between them. CDR1 is SEHNR, CDR2 FQNEAQ, per germline (reference sequence). The CDR3 covers 13 residues. The CDR3 DNA reads TGTGCCAGCAGCTTACAGGGGAACACTGAAGCTTTCTTT. The encoded protein is CASSLQGNTEAFF.

The V gene is TRBV6-5, the J gene TRBJ2-5, with TRBD1 as a possible D gene (6 bases). This CDR3 contains 14 residues. Trimming cost V 6 bases and J 1 base, with 12 bases left between them. Germline CDR1 is MNHEY and CDR2 is SVGAGI. CDR3 DNA sequence: TGTGCCAGCAGCCGGGACACCTCCCAAGAGACCCAGTACTTC. Protein: CASSRDTSQETQYF.

The rearrangement joins TRBV7-8 to TRBJ1-2; TRBD1 matches 7 bases. Per germline, CDR1 SGHVS and CDR2 FQNEAQ. V was pared by 5 bases and J by 7 bases, with 7 bases of the junction left unmatched. This CDR3 has 13 residues. The CDR3 loop reads CASSRDSLSGYTF. CDR3 bases: TGTGCCAGCAGCCGGGACAGTTTAAGTGGCTACACCTTC.

The V and J genes are TRBV7-9 and TRBJ1-3, with 7 bases that match TRBD1. The CDR3 totals 14 residues. V lost 5 bases, J lost 4 bases, and 5 bases stayed unmatched. The germline gives CDR1 SEHNR, CDR2 FQNEAQ (reference sequence). The DNA of the CDR3 is TGTGCCAGCAGCAAGGACAGGTCCGGAAACACCATATATTTT. Translating it yields CASSKDRSGNTIYF.

This chain links TRBV30 with TRBJ2-1, with 10 bases that match TRBD2. After removal of 3 bases from V and 4 bases from J, the junction contained 6 bases not matched to a gene. There are 15 residues in the CDR3. Germline loops: CDR1 GTSNPN, CDR2 SVGIG (reference sequence). CDR3 DNA: TGTGCCTGGAGCGATAGCGGGGGGTTTTACAATGAGCAGTTCTTC. This codes for CAWSDSGGFYNEQFF.

V gene TRBV19 combines with J gene TRBJ2-3; 9 bases align to TRBD1. This CDR3 has 14 amino acids. CDR1 is LNHDA and CDR2 is SQIVND in the germline V gene (reference sequence). Losses at the gene ends were 4 bases for V and 2 bases for J; bases not matched to a gene: 1. The CDR3 DNA follows: TGTGCCAGTAGTAGGACAGGGGACACAGATACGCAGTATTTT. Its translation is CASSRTGDTDTQYF.